In its sample, the clone carrying this T cell receptor beta chain was seen a few times. Antigen unknown. 13 Jbeta primers and 60 Vbeta primers were used for the PCR. How the authors handled the data: An analysis performed later counted around 86 million unique TCR beta chains (around 10 million of them shared). This table comes from immunoSEQ multiplex PCR, and its TCRdb copy is limited to in-frame clones, with some not included. V and J calls and clone size are copied from that table; D and trimming were computed from the DNA. The sample has over 200,000 clones; about 78% are singletons. The data were taken from a study of cytomegalovirus exposure and HLA in healthy donors. As for the study in general: Unique TCR beta sequences numbering some 120 million came from around 180 million T cells in an earlier analysis.

Study-wide results and limits: In a later analysis, TCR association rates varied by HLA locus: DRB1 most, HLA-C fewest.

The receptor comes from a male donor in good health and CMV-seronegative. The sequenced sample consisted of PBMCs.

The chain's CDR3 is CASRRGEVTEAFF. As DNA, the CDR3 is TGTGCCAGCCGCAGGGGTGAAGTCACTGAAGCTTTCTTT. This rearrangement joins TRBV25-1 to TRBJ1-1, with a possible D match to TRBD1 (6 bases). The CDR3 contains 13 residues. Trimming removed 8 bases from V and 4 bases from J, with 14 bases in between. The V gene's germline CDR1 is MGHDK and CDR2 SYGVNS.